The present entry profiles one TCR beta chain with its context. Antigen unknown. This record belongs to a study of T cell responses to AZD1222 COVID-19 vaccine. Overall study context: Second-dose timings of about 4 or about 12 weeks were pooled.

Deletions cut 1 base from V and 2 bases from J, with 8 bases between. The germline gives CDR1 MNHEY, CDR2 SMNVEV (reference sequence). The CDR3 is 14 residues long. Sequencing used immunoSEQ multiplex PCR; TCRdb keeps in-frame clones, though not all of them. In the table there are 97,000 or so clones, almost 85% of which are singletons. Study results and limitations: The peak T cell response came first, and repertoires were sampled only after it. A mostly white British donor set with more females was recruited, and clonal diversity was possibly underestimated.

The chain joins TRBV27 to TRBJ2-5; D gene ambiguous. The TCR was taken from an adult in good health. The specimen was peripheral blood, collected on day 0 of AZD1222 vaccination. CDR3 protein: CASSLYRSQETQYF. The CDR3 DNA sequence: TGTGCCAGCAGTTTATATCGTAGTCAAGAGACCCAGTACTTC.